This record covers a single T cell receptor (beta chain). This clone is a singleton in its sample. The antigen this receptor binds is unknown. No quality values exist for individual bases; no much larger clone is one base distant. A lone read offers only weak evidence. The source of the sample is a study of shared clonotypes between healthy human individuals (dated by TCRdb to about 2020). With regard to the full study: The cohort comprised two women and a few men aged 18 to 49 years. For each donor, three plates each were used for CD4 naive and CD4 memory, two plates were used for CD8 naive, and one plate was used for CD8 memory. Blood TCR repertoires of five healthy adults were deeply sequenced to estimate repertoire size and the extent of clonotype sharing between individuals. To increase sequencing depth and limit assay-specific biases, different laboratories used diverse techniques to prepare libraries and sequence TCR repertoires. Leukapheresis yielded between about 0.94 and 9 billion PBMCs per donor.

Paper-wide results and their limitations: Estimated clonotype richness was generally larger for naive than for memory subsets. Rarefaction of sorted-subset datasets indicated incomplete sequencing despite the large sequencing depth. About 5% of naive CD4, 3.5% of naive CD8, approximately 2.2% of memory CD4, and approximately 0.4% of memory CD8 clonotypes were shared across four donors. Pairwise subsampling indicated that sequencing depth was expected to affect the degree of clonotype sharing among donors. Clonotypes shared by all four sorted-subset donors showed higher generation probabilities than non-shared clonotypes. Sampling was limited to blood, and TCR repertoires in tissue likely differ from TCR repertoires in blood. Because the study included a small number of donors, the genetic and exposure-history diversity represented was limited.

The donors were healthy, HIV-negative adults with no recently reported acute infections or vaccinations. Only Caucasian adults living in Nashville, Tennessee, USA were represented among the donors. CD8 memory samples combined magnetically selected CD45RO+ cells with CCR7-negative CD45RA+ effector memory (TemRA) cells. After blood collection by leukapheresis, PBMCs were isolated using Ficoll-Histopaque density gradient centrifugation and then cryopreserved in the vapor phase of liquid nitrogen. Analytical flow cytometry was used to check the purity and quantity of every magnetically sorted T cell population. Each sorted fraction had its genomic DNA isolated and then quantified by UV absorbance on a Nanodrop 2000c. Using the deep immunoSEQ assay, multiplex PCR amplified TCR CDR3 regions from genomic DNA. Extracted genomic DNA from each cell subset was distributed evenly across all wells of several immunoSEQ 96-well plates, and each plate was treated as a replicate. For sorted subsets, around 0.2 ug of genomic DNA, equivalent to around 30,000 T cell genomes, went into each replicate PCR. Purified libraries were quantified with a Qubit 3.0 fluorometer, sized on a Bioanalyzer 2100, and re-quantified with the KAPA Library Quantification kit. Every immunoSEQ 96-well plate was sequenced on a dedicated single-read 150-cycle Illumina NextSeq 550 flow cell. In the original analysis: Because only junctional sequences without quality scores were contained in the immunoSEQ output, filtering matching that applied to full-length reads could not be performed. To assign V/J genes and CDR3, sequences were annotated using PyIR, a Python wrapper for IgBLAST v1.9, with IMGT germline references. Reads with weak V/J assignments (E-value above 1e-6), missing CDR3, stop codons, out-of-frame junctions, or ambiguous translated residues were removed. V3J clonotypes were defined as sequences sharing an identical inferred V gene, J gene, and CDR3 amino acid sequence. Percentage overlap between repertoires was calculated by dividing the number of shared unique clonotypes by the size of the smaller repertoire. RTK rarefaction, the Chao1 estimator, and Recon v2.1 estimates of unobserved clonotypes were used to assess repertoire richness. For all TCRbeta clonotypes obtained by the gDNA method from a handful of donors, generation probabilities were computed with OLGA. The clones in this table, taken by TCRdb from immuneACCESS, are in-frame only. Not every clone is retained; where verified, under half of the shortfall comes from an unresolved V gene, and the cause of the rest is unknown. The V and J calls and the clone size are those of that table, but D and trimming were determined from the DNA. The sample table contains about 79,000 clones; only one count was recorded for about 61% of them. The ten top clones hold about 51% of the sample.

Looking up the germline V gene yields CDR1 MDHEN and CDR2 SYDVKM. From the cysteine up to the phenylalanine, the CDR3 has a length of 16 residues. Only the CDR3 DNA is retained, 48 bases long and in frame from the first base. V loses 2 bases, J loses 7 bases, and the germline ends lie 17 bases apart. Sequenced sample: memory CD8+ T cells sorted from blood. Interpreted using the paper, the cell subset or site label stands for: CD45RO+ cells pooled with CCR7-negative TemRA cells. The clonotype originates from a man younger than 40 in good health. The rearranged chain carries TRBV28 and TRBJ2-2, with the D segment identity uncertain. The nucleotides are TGTGCCAGCAGTTTAGAGGTCACCTACTCCAACGGGGAGCTGTTTTTT. It is translated as CASSLEVTYSNGELFF.